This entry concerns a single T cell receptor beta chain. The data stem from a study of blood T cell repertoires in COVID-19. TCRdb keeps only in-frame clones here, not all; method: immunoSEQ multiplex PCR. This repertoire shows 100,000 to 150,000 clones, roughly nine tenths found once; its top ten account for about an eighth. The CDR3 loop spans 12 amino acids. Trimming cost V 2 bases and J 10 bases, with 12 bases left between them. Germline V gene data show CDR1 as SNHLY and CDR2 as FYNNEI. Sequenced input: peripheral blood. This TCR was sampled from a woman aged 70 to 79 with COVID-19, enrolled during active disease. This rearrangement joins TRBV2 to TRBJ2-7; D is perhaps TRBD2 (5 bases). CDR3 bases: TGTGCCAGCAGTGAAAGTAGAGGGCTACAGTACTTC. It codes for CASSESRGLQYF.